This T cell receptor (beta chain) was obtained from a study of T cell repertoires in cytomegalovirus infection. MiXCR, run by TCRdb on the reads, gives a single entry per CDR3 protein. The table has around 430,000 distinct CDR3 sequences, about 42% seen once. V shed 5 bases and J 7 bases; nucleotides not matched to a gene: 4. CDR1 and CDR2 from the germline V gene are SGHVS and FQNEAQ. CDR3 length: 13 residues. This clonotype has a handful of counts. Its antigen is undetermined. The TCR comes from a human donor in good health (CMV status not recorded). Some clones in this sample may be carry-over from other donors' samples. Source: cultured PBMCs, taken from culture after CMV antigen stimulation. The chain couples TRBV7-8 to TRBJ2-2; 7 bases map to TRBD1. This chain's CDR3 is CASSPDRVGELFF. CDR3 coding DNA: TGTGCCAGCAGCCCCGACAGGGTCGGGGAGCTGTTTTTT. Variable domain in full (rest from reference TRBV7-8 and TRBJ2-2): GAGVSQSPRYKVAKRGQDVALRCDPISGHVSLFWYQQALGQGPEFLTYFQNEAQLDKSGLPSDRFFAERPEGSVSTLKIQRTQQEDSAVYLCASSPDRVGELFFGEGSRLTVL.